The 6 T cell receptor beta chains listed next were all sequenced from one sample in a study of monozygotic twins with inflammatory bowel disease. TCRdb reprocessed the 5' RACE reads and reports one entry per CDR3 protein, with no DNA. The table for this sample gives approximately 160,000 distinct CDR3 sequences. Source material: blood. The receptors stem from a human donor with ulcerative colitis or Crohn's disease, or a healthy co-twin of an affected twin (not recorded which).

CDR3: CSVKSGSSTDTQYF. The rearrangement links TRBV29-1 to TRBJ2-3; there is no DNA to check the TCRdb D call of TRBD2. Germline CDR1 is SQVTM and CDR2 is ANQGSEA. CDR3 length equals 14 residues.

V usage is TRBV20-1 and J usage is TRBJ1-1. Germline lookup yields CDR1 DFQATT and CDR2 SNEGSKA (reference sequence). The CDR3 sequence is 14 residues long. CDR3 region: CSARDFVMNTEAFF.

V is TRBV7-2 and J is TRBJ2-7; no DNA is available, so the TRBD2 call from TCRdb remains unchecked. The germline CDR1 and CDR2 sequences are SGHTA and FQGNSA. This CDR3 is 17 amino acids long. This chain's CDR3 is CASSFGLAGGRSDEQYF.

The J gene is TRBJ1-4, the V gene TRBV6-5. Germline CDR1 is MNHEY and CDR2 is SVGAGI. CDR3 length: 16 residues. The CDR3 is CASTYTVAATNEKLFF.

V gene TRBV6-1 combines with J gene TRBJ1-3. The CDR3 covers 14 residues. Germline CDR1 is MNHNS and CDR2 is SASEGT. The CDR3 loop is CASSEAGFGNTIYF.

The V gene is TRBV10-3, the J gene TRBJ2-3. Looked up from germline, CDR1 is ENHRY and CDR2 is SYGVKD. The CDR3 runs 13 residues. The CDR3 region is CAISESGTDTQYF.